This record concerns one TCR beta chain sequence. TCRdb passed the 5' RACE reads through MiXCR, listing each CDR3 protein once. The table includes 300,000 or so distinct CDR3 sequences, 15% to 20% detected once. CDR3 size: 12 residues. The V gene lost 6 bases and the J gene lost 5 bases, with 10 bases spanning the gap. CDR1 and CDR2 from the germline V gene are KGHSH and LQKENI. The data derive from a study of T-cell memory formation after mild COVID-19. The V and J genes are TRBV18 and TRBJ1-1; no clear D. The sequenced material came from PBMCs or a T cell subset sorted from them (not recorded which). The sequence was obtained from a man between 18 and 29 years old who had mild COVID-19 (a few samples of this study predate the infection). Cell type and time point are not known. CDR3 protein: CASSDGGTEAFF. CDR3 coding DNA: TGTGCCAGCTCGGATGGCGGGACTGAAGCTTTCTTT.